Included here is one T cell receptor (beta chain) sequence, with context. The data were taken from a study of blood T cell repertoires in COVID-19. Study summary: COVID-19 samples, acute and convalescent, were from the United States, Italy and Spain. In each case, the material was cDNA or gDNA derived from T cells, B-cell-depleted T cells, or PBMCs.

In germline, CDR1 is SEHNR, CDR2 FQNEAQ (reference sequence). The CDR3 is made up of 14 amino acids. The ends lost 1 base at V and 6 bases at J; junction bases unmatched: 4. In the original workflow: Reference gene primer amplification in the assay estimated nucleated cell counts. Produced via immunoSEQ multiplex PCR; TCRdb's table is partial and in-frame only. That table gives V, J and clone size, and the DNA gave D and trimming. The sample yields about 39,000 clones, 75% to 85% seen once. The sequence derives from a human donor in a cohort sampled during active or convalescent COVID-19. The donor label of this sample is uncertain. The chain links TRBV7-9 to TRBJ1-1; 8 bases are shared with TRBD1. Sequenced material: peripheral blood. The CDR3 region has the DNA TGTGCCAGCAGCTTAGGGACAGGGAATCCTGAAGCTTTCTTT. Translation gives CASSLGTGNPEAFF.